The 20 T cell receptor beta chains listed next were all sequenced from one sample in a study of T cell responses to AZD1222 COVID-19 vaccine. The protocol was immunoSEQ multiplex PCR, while the TCRdb copy is restricted to in-frame clones and leaves out a portion. The table lists about 150,000 clones, about 90% of them singletons. This sample comprised peripheral blood, obtained 28 days after the second AZD1222 dose. The receptors here all came from an adult who received the AZD1222 COVID-19 vaccine.

V usage is TRBV10-3 and J usage is TRBJ1-1, with D unclear. The CDR3 length is 15 residues. V was shortened by 3 bases and J by 1 base, with 12 bases between the two germline ends. Per germline, CDR1 ENHRY and CDR2 SYGVKD. The CDR3 DNA is TGTGCCATCAGTGACTCGGGCAGACCGAACACTGAAGCTTTCTTT. Its protein is CAISDSGRPNTEAFF.

This clone showed up just once. The chain couples TRBV24-1 to TRBJ2-5, with 10 bases identical to TRBD1. V lost 4 bases and J lost 5; bases outside the gene matches: 6. Germline V gene lookup returns CDR1 KGHDR and CDR2 SFDVKD. This CDR3 is built from 15 residues. The CDR3 DNA sequence: TGTGCCACCAGTGACGGACAGGGGGTGTCGGAGACCCAGTACTTC. It is translated as CATSDGQGVSETQYF.

The chain has TRBV28 and TRBJ1-2; D possibly corresponds to TRBD1 (5 bases). In germline, CDR1 is MDHEN, CDR2 SYDVKM. This CDR3 contains 13 residues. V was shortened by 6 bases and J by 4 bases, with 12 bases between the two germline ends. CDR3 sequence reads: CASRERGGYGYTF. The CDR3 region has the DNA TGTGCCAGCAGGGAACGGGGGGGCTATGGCTACACCTTC.

V usage is TRBV7-9 and J usage is TRBJ1-2; 10 bases are a match to TRBD1. In germline, CDR1 is SEHNR, CDR2 FQNEAQ (reference sequence). The V and J ends lost 5 bases and 3 bases, in that order; junction bases with no gene match: 3. The CDR3 consists of 14 residues. CDR3 region: CASSPTGGDYGYTF. In DNA form, the CDR3 reads TGTGCCAGCAGCCCGACAGGGGGCGACTATGGCTACACCTTC.

The V gene is TRBV11-3, the J gene TRBJ2-2, with TRBD1 as a possible D gene (7 bases). This CDR3 contains 16 residues. The germline gives CDR1 SGHNT, CDR2 YENEEA. With 5 bases removed from V and 0 bases from J, the gap between germline ends came to 13 bases. The CDR3 bases are TGTGCCAGCAGCACCCAGGGGGGACCGAACACCGGGGAGCTGTTTTTT. This gives the protein CASSTQGGPNTGELFF.

This chain links TRBV9 with TRBJ2-1; TRBD2 matches 11 bases. Germline CDR1 is SGDLS and CDR2 is YYNGEE. The CDR3 length is 15 residues. With V trimmed by 3 bases and J by 10 bases, 9 bases remained unmatched. Here the CDR3 DNA reads TGTGCCAGCAGCGAGGGGACTAGCGGTCTCAAGGAGCAGTTCTTC. It is translated as CASSEGTSGLKEQFF. The full variable domain, its missing parts supplied by reference TRBV9 and TRBJ2-1, is DSGVTQTPKHLITATGQRVTLRCSPRSGDLSVYWYQQSLDQGLQFLIQYYNGEERAKGNILERFSAQQFPDLHSELNLSSLELGDSALYFCASSEGTSGLKEQFFGPGTRLTVL.

The chain joins TRBV3-1 (or the pseudogene TRBV3-2) to TRBJ1-2, with TRBD1 identical over 7 bases. The germline gives CDR1 LGHDT, CDR2 YNNKEL (reference sequence). The length of the CDR3 is 13 residues. V lost 5 bases and J lost 3; bases outside the gene matches: 3. In DNA, the CDR3 is TGTGCCAGCAGCGCCACAGGGGACTATGGCTACACCTTC. It codes for CASSATGDYGYTF.

This chain uses TRBV7-2 with TRBJ1-6; TRBD1 matches 8 bases. The germline CDR1 and CDR2 sequences are SGHTA and FQGNSA. Trimming at V came to 5 bases and at J to 8 bases, leaving 11 bases not matched to a gene. The CDR3 length is 16 residues. CDR3 region: CASSLYLGQGDSPLHF. DNA for the CDR3: TGTGCCAGCAGCCTATACCTTGGACAGGGCGATTCACCCCTCCACTTT.

The rearrangement links TRBV23-1 to TRBJ1-1, with D unresolved. TRBV23-1 falls under the ORF class, with uncertain function. V gave up 3 bases and J gave up 8 bases, with 7 bases separating them. The CDR3 sequence is 11 residues long. The CDR3 loop is CASSQRVEAFF. The DNA of the CDR3 is TGCGCCAGCAGTCAGAGGGTGGAAGCTTTCTTT.

J is TRBJ2-1 and V is TRBV27; D gene uncertain. Germline V gene data show CDR1 as MNHEY and CDR2 as SMNVEV (reference sequence). The CDR3 is 13 amino acids. The ends were cut back, 5 bases at V and 7 bases at J, with 12 bases in the middle. The CDR3 here is CASSLLAANEQFF. CDR3 nucleotides: TGTGCCAGCAGTCTCCTCGCGGCAAATGAGCAGTTCTTC.

The chain has TRBV5-1 and TRBJ2-1, with D unclear. Trimming took 0 bases from V and 8 from J, leaving 9 bases between them. The CDR3 totals 13 residues. Germline V gene lookup returns CDR1 SGHRS and CDR2 YFSETQ. The CDR3 protein is CASSLEPKDEQFF. Here the CDR3 DNA reads TGCGCCAGCAGCTTGGAGCCTAAGGATGAGCAGTTCTTC.

The chain has TRBV28 and TRBJ2-7; D might be TRBD1 (6 bases). Per germline, CDR1 MDHEN and CDR2 SYDVKM. Between the trimmed V and J ends, which lost 6 bases and 2 bases, there was a span of 29 bases. There are 19 residues in the CDR3. CDR3 DNA sequence: TGTGCCAGCAGCGCCCGAGGGGGTCCCACTTTATACCCACCCTACGAGCAGTACTTC. Protein product: CASSARGGPTLYPPYEQYF.

The genes are TRBV5-8 and TRBJ2-2, with D possibly TRBD2 on 6 matching bases. The CDR3 is made up of 15 amino acids. Germline V gives CDR1 SGHTS, CDR2 YDEGEE. V was pared by 4 bases and J by 3 bases, with 13 bases between. CDR3 coding DNA: TGTGCCAGCAGCCCAGGAGGGAGAGACACCGGGGAGCTGTTTTTT. Residues: CASSPGGRDTGELFF.

The chain is built from TRBV19 and TRBJ2-3; 8 nucleotides line up with TRBD2. Germline assignment: CDR1 LNHDA and CDR2 SQIVND (reference sequence). The J segment lost 2 bases and the V segment lost 5 bases, leaving 6 bases of the junction unmatched. The CDR3 totals 15 residues. The CDR3 region is CASSSLADLTDTQYF. The CDR3 bases are TGTGCCAGTAGTTCACTAGCGGACCTCACAGATACGCAGTATTTT.

The gene calls are TRBV24-1 and TRBJ1-1; D is ambiguous. The CDR3 spans 13 residues. The germline gives CDR1 KGHDR, CDR2 SFDVKD. Trimming removed 3 bases from V and 0 bases from J, with 4 bases in between. The chain's CDR3 is CATSDPVNTEAFF. The CDR3 DNA reads TGTGCCACCAGTGATCCAGTGAACACTGAAGCTTTCTTT.

V gene TRBV11-2 combines with J gene TRBJ1-1; 8 nucleotides line up with TRBD1. This CDR3 contains 13 residues. CDR1 is SGHAT and CDR2 is FQNNGV in the germline V gene. The V gene end was trimmed by 1 base and the J gene end by 5 bases; junction bases not matched to a gene: 0. Here the CDR3 reads CASSLGQGTEAFF. The CDR3, as DNA: TGTGCCAGCAGCTTAGGACAGGGGACTGAAGCTTTCTTT.

The chain recombines TRBV7-2 with TRBJ2-1, with 7 bases lining up with TRBD2. Germline loops: CDR1 SGHTA, CDR2 FQGNSA. CDR3 size: 16 residues. Germline trimming cut 1 base from V and 8 bases from J; bases unmatched to any gene: 11. The CDR3 DNA is TGTGCCAGCAGCTTAGTAACCAGCGGGGCTAGGGATGAGCAGTTCTTC. Translating gives CASSLVTSGARDEQFF.

The chain has TRBV9 and TRBJ2-1, with 10 bases fitting TRBD2. The CDR3 is 16 amino acids. Germline assignment: CDR1 SGDLS and CDR2 YYNGEE. V was clipped by 0 bases and J by 8 bases; unmatched bases: 8. CDR3 amino acids: CASSVGFTSGKDEQFF. The CDR3 DNA reads TGTGCCAGCAGCGTAGGATTCACTAGCGGGAAGGATGAGCAGTTCTTC.

The V and J genes are TRBV5-6 and TRBJ2-5; 9 bases align to TRBD1. Germline CDR1 is SGHDT and CDR2 is YYEEEE. V lost 4 bases, J lost 4 bases, and 2 bases stayed unmatched. CDR3 size: 13 residues. CDR3 nucleotides: TGTGCCAGCAGCAAGGACAGGGGAGAGACCCAGTACTTC. Translation: CASSKDRGETQYF.

The chain employs TRBV9 and TRBJ2-1, with 8 bases fitting TRBD2. CDR1 SGDLS and CDR2 YYNGEE come from the germline V gene. Trimming removed 2 bases from V and 2 bases from J; junction bases left unmatched: 6. The length of the CDR3 is 16 residues. The CDR3 coding sequence is TGTGCCAGCAGCGTCTCCTTAGCGGGACCCTACAATGAGCAGTTCTTC. It translates to CASSVSLAGPYNEQFF.